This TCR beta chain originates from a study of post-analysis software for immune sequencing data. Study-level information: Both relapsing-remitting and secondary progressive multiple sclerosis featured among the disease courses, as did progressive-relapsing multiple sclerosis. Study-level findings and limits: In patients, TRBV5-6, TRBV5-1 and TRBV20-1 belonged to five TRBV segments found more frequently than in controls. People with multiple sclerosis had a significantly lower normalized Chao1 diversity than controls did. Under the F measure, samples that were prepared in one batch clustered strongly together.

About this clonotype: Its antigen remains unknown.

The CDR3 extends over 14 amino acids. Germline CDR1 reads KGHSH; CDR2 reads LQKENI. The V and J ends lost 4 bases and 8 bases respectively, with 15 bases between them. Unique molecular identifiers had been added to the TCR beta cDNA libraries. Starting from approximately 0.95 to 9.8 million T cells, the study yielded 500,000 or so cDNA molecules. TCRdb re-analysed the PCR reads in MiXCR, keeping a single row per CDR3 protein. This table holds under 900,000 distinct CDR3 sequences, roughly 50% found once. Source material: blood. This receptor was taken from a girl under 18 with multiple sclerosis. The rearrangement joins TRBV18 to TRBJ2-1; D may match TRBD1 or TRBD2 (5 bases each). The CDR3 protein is CASSRGDGWDEQFF. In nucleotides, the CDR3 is TGTGCCAGCTCACGAGGGGACGGATGGGATGAGCAGTTCTTC. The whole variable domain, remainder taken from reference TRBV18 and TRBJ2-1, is NAGVMQNPRHLVRRRGQEARLRCSPMKGHSHVYWYRQLPEEGLKFMVYLQKENIIDESGMPKERFSAEFPKEGPSILRIQQVVRGDSAAYFCASSRGDGWDEQFFGPGTRLTVL.